This T cell receptor (beta chain) originates from a study of pediatric ulcerative colitis. General study results and limits: Two rectal CDR3 clonotypes occurred in all ulcerative colitis patients. Clonal expansions reduced rectal repertoire diversity in acute severe colitis. Blood samples from a couple of patients yielded substantially fewer templates and were excluded from blood-rectal overlap analysis.

This clone occurred a few times. Its cognate antigen is unknown. This CDR3 has 14 residues. CDR1 and CDR2 (germline): LNHDA, SQIVND (reference sequence). V was trimmed by 5 bases and J by 5 bases, leaving 15 bases between them. The method was immunoSEQ multiplex PCR; TCRdb's version includes in-frame clones alone and lacks a portion of them. The data contain 30,000 to 45,000 clones, around 78% of them singletons. One to two pinch biopsies were taken from the rectum during colonoscopy. This TCR was recovered from a boy younger than 18 with moderate ulcerative colitis. The chain uses TRBV19 and TRBJ1-2; no clear D. The sample comprised gut tissue. In DNA, the CDR3 is TGTGCCAGTAGTCTGCACACAGCTTCTTATGGCTACACCTTC. It encodes CASSLHTASYGYTF.